These 25 T cell receptor beta chains came from one sample sequenced in a study of T cells in Graves' hyperthyroidism and ophthalmopathy. Amplification of TCR beta CDR3 regions was performed using RNA transcripts as template. When the TCR CDR3 underwent first-round RT-PCR, the HTBI primer set was used. MiXCR was run by TCRdb on the multiplex PCR reads, yielding one entry per CDR3 protein. Altogether about 420,000 distinct CDR3 sequences are present, 15% to 19% being singletons, with the ten largest covering approximately 8%. Material for sequencing was blood. All receptors derive from a woman between 18 and 29 years old with Graves' hyperthyroidism.

V and J are TRBV5-1 and TRBJ2-5, with 12 bases matching TRBD2. Germline V gene sequence: CDR1 SGHRS, CDR2 YFSETQ. The CDR3 contains 18 residues. With 4 bases clipped from V and 4 bases from J, the junction kept 14 bases outside the gene matches. CDR3 residues: CASSPGGLAGGPRETQYF. The DNA for the CDR3 is TGCGCCAGCAGCCCAGGGGGGCTAGCGGGAGGGCCGAGAGAGACCCAGTACTTC.

The chain couples TRBV6-5 to TRBJ2-1; D unclear. The germline gives CDR1 MNHEY, CDR2 SVGAGI. Trimming left V 5 bases short and J 7 bases short, with 12 bases between. The CDR3 is 13 residues long. Written as DNA, the CDR3 is TGTGCCAGCAGTCACAACCGTCGTAATGAGCAGTTCTTC. Its translation is CASSHNRRNEQFF.

The rearrangement uses TRBV15 and TRBJ1-3; 8 nucleotides line up with TRBD1. CDR3 length equals 17 residues. Germline lookup yields CDR1 LNHNV and CDR2 YYDKDF (reference sequence). J lost 0 bases, V lost 1 base, and 5 bases had no gene match. This CDR3 reads CATSRAAGGISGNTIYF. CDR3 bases: TGTGCCACCAGCAGAGCGGCAGGGGGCATCTCTGGAAACACCATATATTTT.

Remarks on this clonotype: This may arise from a read error, as a much more abundant clone is one base away. V usage is TRBV20-1 and J usage is TRBJ2-2, with D tentatively TRBD2 (7 bases). The CDR3 length is 18 residues. Germline CDR1 reads DFQATT; CDR2 reads SNEGSKA (reference sequence). CDR3 sequence: CSARDLGGGSPLGGELLF. The CDR3 bases are TGCAGTGCTAGAGATCTGGGCGGGGGCTCCCCCTTAGGCGGGGAGCTGCTTTTT.

The gene calls are TRBV5-1 and TRBJ2-4; D remains unclear. In germline, CDR1 is SGHRS, CDR2 YFSETQ. CDR3 length equals 17 residues. V was pared by 0 bases and J by 0 bases, with 13 bases between. In DNA, the CDR3 is TGCGCCAGCAGCTTGGAACCCCTAGGGTTAGCCAAAAACATTCAGTACTTC. Translation: CASSLEPLGLAKNIQYF.

In this sample, this clonotype turned up many times. J is TRBJ1-2 and V is TRBV5-1; TRBD1 might be the D (5 bases). Germline lookup yields CDR1 SGHRS and CDR2 YFSETQ. This CDR3 spans 12 amino acids. V was trimmed by 4 bases and J by 8 bases, leaving 12 bases between them. CDR3 DNA: TGCGCCAGCAGCCGTGGGGCCAGCGGCTACACCTTC. This gives the protein CASSRGASGYTF.

The CDR3 reads CSARAGTGVDEQYF. CDR3 nucleotides: TGCAGTGCTAGAGCCGGGACAGGGGTGGACGAGCAGTACTTC. The chain employs TRBV20-1 and TRBJ2-7; 10 nucleotides match TRBD1. Losses at the gene ends were 1 base for V and 5 bases for J; bases not matched to a gene: 5. CDR1 DFQATT and CDR2 SNEGSKA come from the germline V gene (reference sequence). This CDR3 is built from 14 residues.

This clonotype was counted ten times or more. In DNA form, the CDR3 reads TGTGCCAGCAGTGAGGGACACCCCTACGAGCAGTACTTC. Translating it yields CASSEGHPYEQYF. The chain carries TRBV6-1 and TRBJ2-7; TRBD1 might be the D (6 bases). Germline-derived CDR1 and CDR2 are MNHNS and SASEGT. V was shortened by 3 bases and J by 2 bases, with 8 bases between the two germline ends. The CDR3 is 13 amino acids.

This clonotype was counted at least ten times. The CDR3 region is CASSTIQVSTEAFF. As DNA, the CDR3 is TGTGCCAGCAGCACCATACAGGTTTCCACTGAAGCTTTCTTT. V usage is TRBV11-3 and J usage is TRBJ1-1; TRBD1 might be the D (5 bases). The V end lost 5 bases, the J end lost 4 bases, and 14 bases lay between the germline ends. Germline V CDR1 and CDR2: SGHNT, YENEEA. The CDR3 runs 14 residues.

This clonotype was picked up many times. The rearrangement joins TRBV11-1 to TRBJ2-7, with 9 bases matching TRBD1. V lost 4 bases to trimming and J lost 6 bases; unmatched junction nucleotides: 7. This CDR3 has 14 amino acids. The germline gives CDR1 SGHAT, CDR2 FQDESV (reference sequence). This CDR3 is CASSSGQGRGEQYF. The CDR3 nucleotides are TGTGCCAGCAGCTCTGGACAGGGGAGGGGCGAGCAGTACTTC. The full variable domain, its missing parts supplied by reference TRBV11-1 and TRBJ2-7, is EAEVAQSPRYKITEKSQAVAFWCDPISGHATLYWYRQILGQGPELLVQFQDESVVDDSQLPKDRFSAERLKGVDSTLKIQPAELGDSAMYLCASSSGQGRGEQYFGPGTRLTVT.

This chain joins TRBV7-9 and TRBJ2-1; no firm D call. V gave up 2 bases and J gave up 7 bases, with 15 bases separating them. CDR3 length: 15 amino acids. The germline gives CDR1 SEHNR, CDR2 FQNEAQ (reference sequence). The CDR3 loop is CASSLLGILGNEQFF. The CDR3 DNA is TGTGCCAGCAGCTTATTGGGCATCCTGGGAAATGAGCAGTTCTTC.

The sample holds many counts of this clonotype. The chain employs TRBV9 and TRBJ2-7; TRBD1 matches 9 bases. Germline V gene data show CDR1 as SGDLS and CDR2 as YYNGEE. Trimming at V came to 3 bases and at J to 3 bases, leaving 10 bases not matched to a gene. The length of the CDR3 is 16 residues. CDR3 in amino acids: CASSETVTGGIYEQYF. CDR3 in DNA: TGTGCCAGCAGCGAGACGGTGACAGGGGGTATCTACGAGCAGTACTTC. The entire variable domain, with the rest obtained from reference TRBV9 and TRBJ2-7, is as follows: DSGVTQTPKHLITATGQRVTLRCSPRSGDLSVYWYQQSLDQGLQFLIQYYNGEERAKGNILERFSAQQFPDLHSELNLSSLELGDSALYFCASSETVTGGIYEQYFGPGTRLTVT.

This clonotype has ten or more counts. CDR3 sequence reads: CASTPGGLAFSYNEQFF. CDR3 nucleotides: TGTGCCAGCACTCCAGGTGGACTAGCGTTTTCCTACAATGAGCAGTTCTTC. The J gene is TRBJ2-1, the V gene TRBV28; 9 bases are shared with TRBD2. The CDR3 is 17 amino acids. Trimming removed 7 bases from V and 1 base from J; junction bases left unmatched: 11. Germline-derived CDR1 and CDR2 are MDHEN and SYDVKM. Full variable domain (rest looked up from reference TRBV28 and TRBJ2-1): DVKVTQSSRYLVKRTGEKVFLECVQDMDHENMFWYRQDPGLGLRLIYFSYDVKMKEKGDIPEGYSVSREKKERFSLILESASTNQTSMYLCASTPGGLAFSYNEQFFGPGTRLTVL.

The sample holds many counts of this clonotype. The chain couples TRBV30 to TRBJ2-2, with TRBD1 identical over 9 bases. V gave up 5 bases and J gave up 3 bases; unmatched junction bases: 1. This CDR3 is 13 amino acids long. The germline V gene encodes CDR1 GTSNPN and CDR2 SVGIG (reference sequence). The CDR3 protein is CAWGQGYTGELFF. In DNA, the CDR3 is TGTGCCTGGGGACAGGGGTACACCGGGGAGCTGTTTTTT.

This clonotype showed up many times. The chain joins TRBV5-4 to TRBJ2-3; 11 nucleotides agree with TRBD2. The ends lost 4 bases at V and 2 bases at J; junction bases unmatched: 6. This CDR3 is built from 16 residues. Germline CDR1 is SGHNT and CDR2 is YYREEE (reference sequence). CDR3 coding DNA: TGTGCCAGCAGCAGGGGACTAGCGGAGGACACAGATACGCAGTATTTT. Amino acid sequence: CASSRGLAEDTDTQYF.

This chain links TRBV5-5 with TRBJ2-2, with 8 bases that match TRBD2. The germline gives CDR1 SGHKS, CDR2 YYEKEE (reference sequence). This CDR3 is built from 17 residues. The junction had 10 bases not matched to a gene; V was cut back by 1 base and J by 5 bases. CDR3 in DNA: TGTGCCAGCAGCTTGAACCTAGCGGGCCCAGGGACCGGGGAGCTGTTTTTT. This gives the protein CASSLNLAGPGTGELFF.

The V call is TRBV19, the J call TRBJ2-2, with 7 bases aligning to TRBD2. This CDR3 is built from 16 residues. V dropped 2 bases and J dropped 4; count of bases not matched to a gene: 7. Per germline, CDR1 LNHDA and CDR2 SQIVND (reference sequence). The CDR3: CASSITPGLTTGELFF. The DNA for the CDR3 is TGTGCCAGTAGTATAACCCCGGGACTAACCACCGGGGAGCTGTTTTTT.

The genes are TRBV6-1 and TRBJ2-5; TRBD2 aligns across 10 bases. Germline assignment: CDR1 MNHNS and CDR2 SASEGT. This CDR3 is 15 amino acids long. V shed 6 bases and J 4 bases; nucleotides not matched to a gene: 8. The CDR3 here is CASRQSGGAVETQYF. DNA for the CDR3: TGTGCCAGCAGGCAAAGCGGGGGGGCGGTAGAGACCCAGTACTTC.

V and J are TRBV20-1 and TRBJ1-5; possible D gene TRBD1, 5 bases. Germline values: CDR1 DFQATT, CDR2 SNEGSKA (reference sequence). With 5 bases removed from V and 5 bases from J, the gap between germline ends came to 10 bases. The CDR3 length is 12 residues. CDR3 nucleotides: TGCAGTGCTGGCGGGGCCCATCAGCCCCAGCATTTT. Amino acids: CSAGGAHQPQHF.

Concerning this clonotype itself: A much more abundant neighbour one base away suggests this may be a read error. The chain uses TRBV2 and TRBJ1-4; D remains unclear. Germline lookup yields CDR1 SNHLY and CDR2 FYNNEI. There are 13 residues in the CDR3. This chain's CDR3 is CASTLRGNEKLSF. The CDR3 coding sequence is TGTGCCAGCACCCTAAGAGGGAATGAAAAACTGTCTTTT.

The chain joins TRBV19 to TRBJ2-1, with 11 bases that match TRBD2. The CDR3 consists of 18 residues. The germline V gene encodes CDR1 LNHDA and CDR2 SQIVND (reference sequence). The junction had 13 bases not matched to a gene; V was cut back by 3 bases and J by 6 bases. The CDR3 sequence: CASSISPIAGGPLNEQFF. The CDR3 region has the DNA TGTGCCAGTAGTATTTCCCCTATAGCGGGGGGGCCCCTCAATGAGCAGTTCTTC.

Ten or more counts support this clonotype. The chain employs TRBV10-3 and TRBJ2-5, with 10 bases that match TRBD1. The V gene end was trimmed by 6 bases and the J gene end by 1 base; junction bases not matched to a gene: 2. This CDR3 is 14 amino acids long. The germline CDR1 and CDR2 sequences are ENHRY and SYGVKD. The CDR3 DNA follows: TGTGCCATCAGCCGGGACAGGGGCCAAGAGACCCAGTACTTC. Translating gives CAISRDRGQETQYF.

This clonotype was counted many times. V is TRBV2 and J is TRBJ2-7; D might be TRBD1 or TRBD2, each matching 5 bases. Trimming left V 11 bases short and J 4 bases short, with 21 bases between. The CDR3 contains 14 residues. The germline CDR1 and CDR2 sequences are SNHLY and FYNNEI. The CDR3 loop is CAGSLRGQTYEQYF. The CDR3 bases are TGTGCCGGATCCCTCCGGGGCCAAACTTACGAGCAGTACTTC.

This clonotype was detected many times. The chain is built from TRBV6-6 and TRBJ2-7, with 8 bases identical to TRBD2. In germline, CDR1 is MNHNY, CDR2 SVGAGI (reference sequence). This CDR3 spans 15 amino acids. V trimming: 0 bases; J trimming: 6 bases; junction bases outside the gene matches: 7. The CDR3 coding sequence is TGTGCCAGCAGTTACTCGTATCGGGGGGGCCGCGAGCAGTACTTC. Protein: CASSYSYRGGREQYF.

There are many counts of this clonotype. The chain carries TRBV7-8 and TRBJ1-2, with D uncertain. The CDR3 covers 13 residues. Germline values: CDR1 SGHVS, CDR2 FQNEAQ. V was pared by 5 bases and J by 6 bases, with 13 bases between. In DNA form, the CDR3 reads TGTGCCAGCAGCCGCCGGGTTCGGGATGGCTACACCTTC. It specifies CASSRRVRDGYTF.